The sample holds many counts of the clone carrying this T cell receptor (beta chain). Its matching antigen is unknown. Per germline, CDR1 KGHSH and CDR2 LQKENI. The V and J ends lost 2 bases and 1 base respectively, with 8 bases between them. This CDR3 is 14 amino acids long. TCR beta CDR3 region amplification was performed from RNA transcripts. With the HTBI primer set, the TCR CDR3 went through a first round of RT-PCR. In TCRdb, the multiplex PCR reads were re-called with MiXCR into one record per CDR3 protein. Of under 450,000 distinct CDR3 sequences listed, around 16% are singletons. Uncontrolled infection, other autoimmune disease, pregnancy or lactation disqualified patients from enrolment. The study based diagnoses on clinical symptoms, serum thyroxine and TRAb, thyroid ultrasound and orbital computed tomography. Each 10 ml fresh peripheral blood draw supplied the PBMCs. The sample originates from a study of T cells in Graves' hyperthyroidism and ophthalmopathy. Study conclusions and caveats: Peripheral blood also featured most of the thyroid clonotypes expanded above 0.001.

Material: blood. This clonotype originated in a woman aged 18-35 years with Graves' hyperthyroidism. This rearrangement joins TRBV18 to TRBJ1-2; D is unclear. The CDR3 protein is CASSPSSLNYGYTF. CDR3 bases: TGTGCCAGCTCACCAAGCAGCCTTAACTATGGCTACACCTTC. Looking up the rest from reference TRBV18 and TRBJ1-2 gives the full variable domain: NAGVMQNPRHLVRRRGQEARLRCSPMKGHSHVYWYRQLPEEGLKFMVYLQKENIIDESGMPKERFSAEFPKEGPSILRIQQVVRGDSAAYFCASSPSSLNYGYTFGSGTRLTVV.